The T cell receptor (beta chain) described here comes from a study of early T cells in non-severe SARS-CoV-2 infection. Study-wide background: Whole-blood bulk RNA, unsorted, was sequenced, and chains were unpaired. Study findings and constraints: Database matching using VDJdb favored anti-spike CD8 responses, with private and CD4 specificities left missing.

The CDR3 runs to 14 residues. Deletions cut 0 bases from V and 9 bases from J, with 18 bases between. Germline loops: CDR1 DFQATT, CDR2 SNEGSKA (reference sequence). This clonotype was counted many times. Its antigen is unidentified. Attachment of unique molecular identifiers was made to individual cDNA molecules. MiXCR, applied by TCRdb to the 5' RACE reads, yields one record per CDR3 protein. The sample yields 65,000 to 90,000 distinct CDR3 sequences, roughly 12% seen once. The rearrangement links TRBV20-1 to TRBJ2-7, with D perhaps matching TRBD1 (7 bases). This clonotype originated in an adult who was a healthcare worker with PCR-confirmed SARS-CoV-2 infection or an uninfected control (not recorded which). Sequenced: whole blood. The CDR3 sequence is CSARDGGDSLLQYF. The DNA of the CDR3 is TGCAGTGCTAGAGATGGCGGGGACAGCCTACTGCAGTACTTC.